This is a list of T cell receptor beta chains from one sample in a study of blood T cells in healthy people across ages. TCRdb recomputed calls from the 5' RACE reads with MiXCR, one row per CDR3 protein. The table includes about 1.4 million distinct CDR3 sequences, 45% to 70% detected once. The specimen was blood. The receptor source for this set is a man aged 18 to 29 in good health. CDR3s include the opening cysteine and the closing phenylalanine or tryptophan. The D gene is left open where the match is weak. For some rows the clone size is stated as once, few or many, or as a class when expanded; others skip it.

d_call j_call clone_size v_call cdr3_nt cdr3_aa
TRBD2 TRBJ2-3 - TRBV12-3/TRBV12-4 TGTGCCAACAGTTGGCGGGGGGCAAGCACAGATACGCAGTATTTT CANSWRGASTDTQYF
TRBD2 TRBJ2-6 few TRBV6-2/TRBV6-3 TGTGCCAGCAGCAGACTAGCGGGCAACTCTGGGGCCAACGTCCTGACTTTC CASSRLAGNSGANVLTF
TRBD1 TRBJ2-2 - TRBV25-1 TGTGCCAGCAGTGAATGGGACAGAGACACCGGGGAGCTGTTTTTT CASSEWDRDTGELFF
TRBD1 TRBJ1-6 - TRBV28 TGTGCCAGCAGCAAACAGGGGTCCTATAATTCACCCCTCCACTTT CASSKQGSYNSPLHF
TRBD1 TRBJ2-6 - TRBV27 TGTGCCAGCAGGCGGAAATATGGACAGGTACTCTCTGGGGCCAACGTCCTGACTTTC CASRRKYGQVLSGANVLTF
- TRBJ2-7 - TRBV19 TGTGCCAGTAGTACCGGCCACCCCTACGAGCAGTACTTC CASSTGHPYEQYF
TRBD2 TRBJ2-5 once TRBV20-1 TGCAGTGCCTCCGGGACTAGCGGGAGGGCCTCGGAGACCCAGTACTTC CSASGTSGRASETQYF
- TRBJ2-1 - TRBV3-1 TGTGCCAGCAGCTTACTTCAGGGAAGGTTCGACAATGAGCAGTTCTTC CASSLLQGRFDNEQFF
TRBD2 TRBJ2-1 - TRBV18 TGTGCCAGCTCACCTGGGCGCGGGGGAATTTACAATGAGCAGTTCTTC CASSPGRGGIYNEQFF
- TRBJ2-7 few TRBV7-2 TGTGCCAGCAGCTTAAGGGGTTTGGGACGGAATTACGAGCAGTACTTC CASSLRGLGRNYEQYF
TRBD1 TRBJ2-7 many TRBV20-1 TGCAGTGCTGCGGAGCCGGGACAGAGATACGAGCAGTACTTC CSAAEPGQRYEQYF
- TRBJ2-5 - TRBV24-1 TGTGCCACCAGTGTTAAACAGAGGAGGGTTACGGAGACCCAGTACTTC CATSVKQRRVTETQYF
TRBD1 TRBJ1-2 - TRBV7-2 TGTGCCAGCAGCTTAGGAGGACAGGGCTGGGGCTACACCTTC CASSLGGQGWGYTF
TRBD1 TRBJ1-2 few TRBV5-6 TGTGCCAGCAGCCGACAGGGTTTAAACTATGGCTACACCTTC CASSRQGLNYGYTF
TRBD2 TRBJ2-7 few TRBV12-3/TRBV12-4 TGTGCCAGCAGTGGACCCGGGACTAGCGGGAGAATCTACGAGCAGTACTTC CASSGPGTSGRIYEQYF
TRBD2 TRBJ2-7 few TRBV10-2 TGCGCCAGCAGTGTTATAGCGGGGGAGGGCGAGCAGTACTTC CASSVIAGEGEQYF
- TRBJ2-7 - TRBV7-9 TGTGCCAGCAGCGCCCCCCTGACTTACGAGCAGTACTTC CASSAPLTYEQYF